This T cell receptor beta chain was captured by sequencing in a study of T cells in Graves' hyperthyroidism and ophthalmopathy. The study's findings and limits: Researchers found most expanded thyroid clonotypes above 0.001 in blood as well.

An absence of ophthalmopathy progression within 18 months meant stable Graves' hyperthyroidism. Germline V gene data show CDR1 as SGHAT and CDR2 as FQDESV (reference sequence). After removal of 5 bases from V and 9 bases from J, the junction contained 2 bases not matched to a gene. CDR3 length: 11 amino acids. TCR beta CDR3 regions were amplified from RNA transcripts. During a first-round RT-PCR of the TCR CDR3, the HTBI primer set was used. Using its own MiXCR run on the multiplex PCR reads, TCRdb lists one record per CDR3 protein. The table shows a few hundred thousand distinct CDR3 sequences, with just over 45% occurring only once. This clonotype was observed a single time. Its cognate antigen is unknown.

This rearrangement joins TRBV11-1 to TRBJ2-7, with TRBD1 matching 9 bases. This TCR derives from a woman between 18 and 29 years old with Graves' hyperthyroidism. The specimen sequenced was peripheral blood or thyroid tissue (not recorded which). In DNA form, the CDR3 reads TGTGCCAGCAGCGGGGGACAGGGGCAGTACTTC. This gives the protein CASSGGQGQYF.